Included here is one TCR beta chain sequence, with context. It was during active infection that Seattle patients were enrolled and then longitudinally followed. This CDR3 is 15 amino acids long. Per the germline V gene, CDR1 is MNHEY and CDR2 is SVGAGI. Trimming cost V 0 bases and J 4 bases, with 13 bases left between them. The entry originates in a study of blood T cell repertoires in COVID-19. As for the study in general: Samples of COVID-19 (acute and convalescent) were obtained from the United States, Italy and Spain. Sources were T cells, B-cell-depleted T cells, or PBMCs; the material itself was cDNA or gDNA.

Per the original data handling: Reference gene primer amplification gave estimated nucleated cell counts. The data were produced by immunoSEQ multiplex PCR, yet TCRdb's version contains in-frame clones alone and is incomplete. The V and J calls and clone size come from that table; D and trimming were worked out from the DNA. The sample lists approximately 64,000 clones, over 75% occurring once. This clonotype originated in a woman between 55 and 75 years old with COVID-19, enrolled during active disease. The sequencing input was peripheral blood. The J gene is TRBJ2-7, the V gene TRBV6-5; D is possibly TRBD1 (6 bases). The CDR3 is CASSYSGRGTYEQYF. DNA of the CDR3: TGTGCCAGCAGTTACTCGGGCAGGGGAACTTACGAGCAGTACTTC.